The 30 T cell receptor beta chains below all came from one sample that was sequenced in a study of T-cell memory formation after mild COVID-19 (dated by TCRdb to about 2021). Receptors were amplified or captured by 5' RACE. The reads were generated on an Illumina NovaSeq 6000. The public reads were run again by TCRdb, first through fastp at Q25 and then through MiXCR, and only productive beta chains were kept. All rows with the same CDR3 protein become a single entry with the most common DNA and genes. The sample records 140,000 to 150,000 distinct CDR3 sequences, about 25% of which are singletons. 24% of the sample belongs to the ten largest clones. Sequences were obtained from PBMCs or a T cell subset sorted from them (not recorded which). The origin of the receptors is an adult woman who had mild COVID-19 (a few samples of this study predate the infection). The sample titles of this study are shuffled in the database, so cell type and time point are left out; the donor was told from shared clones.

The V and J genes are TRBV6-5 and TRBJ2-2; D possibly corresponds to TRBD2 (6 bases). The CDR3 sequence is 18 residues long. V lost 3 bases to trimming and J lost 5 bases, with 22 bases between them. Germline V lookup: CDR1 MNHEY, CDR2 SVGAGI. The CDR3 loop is CASSYNLDLLRGTGELFF. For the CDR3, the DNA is TGTGCCAGCAGTTATAACCTCGATTTGTTACGGGGGACCGGGGAGCTGTTTTTT.

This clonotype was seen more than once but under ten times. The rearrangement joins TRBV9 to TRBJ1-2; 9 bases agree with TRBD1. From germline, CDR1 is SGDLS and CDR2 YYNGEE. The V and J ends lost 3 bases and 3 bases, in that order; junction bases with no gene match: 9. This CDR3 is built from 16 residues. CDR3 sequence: CASSDTGGFVDYGYTF. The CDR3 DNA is TGTGCCAGCAGCGATACAGGGGGCTTCGTGGACTATGGCTACACCTTC.

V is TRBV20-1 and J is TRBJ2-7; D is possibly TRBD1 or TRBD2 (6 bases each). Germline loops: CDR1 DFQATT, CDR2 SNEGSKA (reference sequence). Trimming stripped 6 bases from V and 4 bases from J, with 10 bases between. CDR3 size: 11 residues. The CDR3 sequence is CSAGGPYEQYF. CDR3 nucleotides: TGCAGTGCGGGGGGCCCGTACGAGCAGTACTTC.

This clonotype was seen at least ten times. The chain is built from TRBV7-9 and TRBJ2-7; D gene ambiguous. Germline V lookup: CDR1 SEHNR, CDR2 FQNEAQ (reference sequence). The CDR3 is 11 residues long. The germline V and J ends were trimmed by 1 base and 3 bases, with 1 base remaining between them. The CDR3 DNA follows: TGTGCCAGCAGCTTAGACTACGAGCAGTACTTC. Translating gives CASSLDYEQYF.

The CDR3 nucleotides are TGCGCCAGCAGCCAAGATGGACAGGAAGGTTACAATGAGCAGTTCTTC. Translating gives CASSQDGQEGYNEQFF. The rearrangement joins TRBV4-3 to TRBJ2-1; 7 bases are a match to TRBD1. Trimming cost V 0 bases and J 4 bases; bases outside gene matches: 6. Germline V gene data show CDR1 as LGHNA and CDR2 as YSLEER. There are 16 residues in the CDR3.

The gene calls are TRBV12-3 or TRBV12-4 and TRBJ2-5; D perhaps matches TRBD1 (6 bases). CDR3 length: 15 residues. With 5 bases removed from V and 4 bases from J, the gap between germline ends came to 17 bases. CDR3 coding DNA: TGTGCCAGCAGTCCCCCCGACAGGTTCGCAGAGACCCAGTACTTC. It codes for CASSPPDRFAETQYF.

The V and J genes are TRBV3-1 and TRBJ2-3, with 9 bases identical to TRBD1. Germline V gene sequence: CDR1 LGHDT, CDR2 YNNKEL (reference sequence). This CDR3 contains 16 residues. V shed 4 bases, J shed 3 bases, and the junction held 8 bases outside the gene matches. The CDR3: CASSLQGTGQTDTQYF. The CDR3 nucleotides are TGTGCCAGCAGCCTACAGGGGACAGGGCAAACAGATACGCAGTATTTT.

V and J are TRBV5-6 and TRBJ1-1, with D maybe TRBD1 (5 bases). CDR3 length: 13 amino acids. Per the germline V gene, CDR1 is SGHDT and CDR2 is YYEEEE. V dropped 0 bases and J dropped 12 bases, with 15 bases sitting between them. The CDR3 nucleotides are TGTGCCAGCAGCTTGGTGGGGCAAATTAGGACTTTCTTT. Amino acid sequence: CASSLVGQIRTFF.

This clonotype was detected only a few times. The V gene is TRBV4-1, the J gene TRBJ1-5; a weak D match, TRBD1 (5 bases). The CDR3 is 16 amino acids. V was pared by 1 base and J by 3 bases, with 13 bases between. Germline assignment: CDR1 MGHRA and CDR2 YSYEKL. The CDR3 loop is CASSQVSQGYNQPQHF. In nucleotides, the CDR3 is TGCGCCAGCAGCCAAGTCTCCCAGGGCTACAATCAGCCCCAGCATTTT.

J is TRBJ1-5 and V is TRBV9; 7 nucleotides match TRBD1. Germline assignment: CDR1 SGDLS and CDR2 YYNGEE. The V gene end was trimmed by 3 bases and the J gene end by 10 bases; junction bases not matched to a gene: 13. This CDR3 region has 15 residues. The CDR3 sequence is CASSGEPNDRVPQHF. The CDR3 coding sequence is TGTGCCAGCAGCGGAGAACCCAATGACAGGGTTCCCCAGCATTTT.

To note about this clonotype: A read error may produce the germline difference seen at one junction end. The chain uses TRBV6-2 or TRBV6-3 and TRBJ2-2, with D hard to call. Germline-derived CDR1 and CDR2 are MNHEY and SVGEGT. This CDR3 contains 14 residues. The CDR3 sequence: CARSYGPGTGELFF. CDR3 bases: TGTGCCAGAAGTTACGGCCCGGGCACCGGGGAGCTGTTTTTT.

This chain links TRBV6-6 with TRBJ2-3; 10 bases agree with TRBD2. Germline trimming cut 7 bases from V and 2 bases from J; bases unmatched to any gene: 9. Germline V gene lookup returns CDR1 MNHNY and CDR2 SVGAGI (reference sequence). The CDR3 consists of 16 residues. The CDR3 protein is CASTFGLAANTDTQYF. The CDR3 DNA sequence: TGTGCCAGCACCTTTGGACTAGCGGCGAACACAGATACGCAGTATTTT.

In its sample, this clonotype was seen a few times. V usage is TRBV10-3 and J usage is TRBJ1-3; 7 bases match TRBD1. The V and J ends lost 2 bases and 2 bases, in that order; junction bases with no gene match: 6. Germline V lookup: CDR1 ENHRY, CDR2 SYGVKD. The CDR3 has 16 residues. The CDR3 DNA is TGTGCCATCAGTGAGGGGACAGAAGGCCCTGGAAACACCATATATTTT. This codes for CAISEGTEGPGNTIYF.

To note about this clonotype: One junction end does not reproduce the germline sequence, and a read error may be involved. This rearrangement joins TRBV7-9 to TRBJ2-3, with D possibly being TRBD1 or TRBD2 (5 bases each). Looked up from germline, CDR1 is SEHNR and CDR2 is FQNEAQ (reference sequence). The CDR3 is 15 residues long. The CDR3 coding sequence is TGTGCCAGCTGCTTGGGGCCCCTCGAGGGAGATACGCAGTATTTT. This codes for CASCLGPLEGDTQYF.

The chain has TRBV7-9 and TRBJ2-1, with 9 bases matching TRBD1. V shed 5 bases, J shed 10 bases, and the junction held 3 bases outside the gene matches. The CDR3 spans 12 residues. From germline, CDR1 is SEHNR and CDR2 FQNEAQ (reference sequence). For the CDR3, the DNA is TGTGCCAGCAGCCCGGACAGGGGCGAGCAGTTCTTC. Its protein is CASSPDRGEQFF.

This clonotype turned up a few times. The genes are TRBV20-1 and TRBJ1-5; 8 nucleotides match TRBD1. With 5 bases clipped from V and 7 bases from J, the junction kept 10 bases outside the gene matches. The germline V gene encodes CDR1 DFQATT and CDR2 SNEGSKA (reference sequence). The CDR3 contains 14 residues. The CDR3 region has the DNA TGCAGTGCTCAGGGGGGACAGGACTCCCAGCCCCAGCATTTT. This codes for CSAQGGQDSQPQHF.

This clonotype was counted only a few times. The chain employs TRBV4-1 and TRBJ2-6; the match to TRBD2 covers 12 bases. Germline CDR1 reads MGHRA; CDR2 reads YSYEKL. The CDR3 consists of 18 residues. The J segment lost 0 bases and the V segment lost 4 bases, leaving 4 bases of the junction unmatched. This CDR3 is CASSLRLAGVSGANVLTF. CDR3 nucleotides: TGCGCCAGCAGCCTAAGACTAGCGGGAGTCTCTGGGGCCAACGTCCTGACTTTC.

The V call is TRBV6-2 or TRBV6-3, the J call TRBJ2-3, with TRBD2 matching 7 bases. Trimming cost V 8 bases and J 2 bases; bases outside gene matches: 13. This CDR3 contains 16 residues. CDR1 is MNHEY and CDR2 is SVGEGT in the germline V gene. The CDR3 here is CASDRGGSYFTDTQYF. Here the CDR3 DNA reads TGTGCCAGCGACCGAGGCGGGAGCTACTTCACAGATACGCAGTATTTT.

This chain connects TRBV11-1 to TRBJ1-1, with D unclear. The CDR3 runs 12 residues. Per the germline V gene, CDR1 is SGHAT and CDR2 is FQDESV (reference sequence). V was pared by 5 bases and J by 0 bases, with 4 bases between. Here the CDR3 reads CASSPLNTEAFF. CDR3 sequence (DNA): TGTGCCAGCAGCCCTTTGAACACTGAAGCTTTCTTT.

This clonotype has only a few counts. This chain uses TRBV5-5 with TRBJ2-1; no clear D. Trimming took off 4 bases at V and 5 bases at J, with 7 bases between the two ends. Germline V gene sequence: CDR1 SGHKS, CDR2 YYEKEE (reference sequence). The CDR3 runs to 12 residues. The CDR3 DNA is TGTGCCAGCAGCCCAGAAAACAATGAGCAGTTCTTC. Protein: CASSPENNEQFF.

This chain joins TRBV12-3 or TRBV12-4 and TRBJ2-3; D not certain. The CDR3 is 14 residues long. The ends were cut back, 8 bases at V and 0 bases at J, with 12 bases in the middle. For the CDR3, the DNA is TGTGCCAGCGGAACACGGGCTAGCACAGATACGCAGTATTTT. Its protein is CASGTRASTDTQYF.

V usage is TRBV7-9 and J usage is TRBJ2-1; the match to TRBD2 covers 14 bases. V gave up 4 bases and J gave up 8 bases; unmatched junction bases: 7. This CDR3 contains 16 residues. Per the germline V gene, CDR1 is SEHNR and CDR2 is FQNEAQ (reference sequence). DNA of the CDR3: TGTGCCAGCAGCTCCTGGACTAGCGGGAGGAGGGATGAGCAGTTCTTC. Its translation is CASSSWTSGRRDEQFF.

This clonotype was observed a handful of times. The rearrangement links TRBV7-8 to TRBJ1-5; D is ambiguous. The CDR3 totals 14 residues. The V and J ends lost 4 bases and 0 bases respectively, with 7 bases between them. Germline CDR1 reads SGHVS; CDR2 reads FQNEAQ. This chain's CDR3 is CASSSDFSNQPQHF. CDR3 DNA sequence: TGTGCCAGCAGCTCGGACTTTAGCAATCAGCCCCAGCATTTT. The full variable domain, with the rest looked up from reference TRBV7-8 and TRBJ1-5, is GAGVSQSPRYKVAKRGQDVALRCDPISGHVSLFWYQQALGQGPEFLTYFQNEAQLDKSGLPSDRFFAERPEGSVSTLKIQRTQQEDSAVYLCASSSDFSNQPQHFGDGTRLSIL.

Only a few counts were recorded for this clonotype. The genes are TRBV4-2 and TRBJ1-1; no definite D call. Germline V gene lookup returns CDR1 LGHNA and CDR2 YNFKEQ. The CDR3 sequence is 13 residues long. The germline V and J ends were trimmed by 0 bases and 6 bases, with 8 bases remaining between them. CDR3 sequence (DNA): TGTGCCAGCAGCCAAGATAATAGGCCTGAAGCTTTCTTT. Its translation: CASSQDNRPEAFF.

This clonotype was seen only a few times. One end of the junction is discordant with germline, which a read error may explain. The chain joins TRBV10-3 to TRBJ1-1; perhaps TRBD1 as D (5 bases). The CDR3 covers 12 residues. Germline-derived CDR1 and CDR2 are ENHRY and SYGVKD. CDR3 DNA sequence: TGTGCCATCAGTGAGTCGGGGACTGAAGCAGCCTTT. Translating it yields CAISESGTEAAF.

The CDR3 here is CASSPLPQGAYSGANVLTF. DNA of the CDR3: TGTGCCAGCAGCCCCCTCCCACAGGGGGCCTACTCTGGGGCCAACGTCCTGACTTTC. V usage is TRBV12-3 or TRBV12-4 and J usage is TRBJ2-6; 9 bases match TRBD1. The CDR3 consists of 19 residues. The V segment lost 6 bases and the J segment 0 bases; nucleotides outside the gene matches: 12.

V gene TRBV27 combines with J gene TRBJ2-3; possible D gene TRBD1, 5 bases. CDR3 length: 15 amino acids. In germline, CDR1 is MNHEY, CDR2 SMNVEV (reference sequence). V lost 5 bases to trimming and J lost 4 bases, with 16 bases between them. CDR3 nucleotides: TGTGCCAGCAGTCCTACCCAGGGTGTTGCAGATACGCAGTATTTT. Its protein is CASSPTQGVADTQYF.

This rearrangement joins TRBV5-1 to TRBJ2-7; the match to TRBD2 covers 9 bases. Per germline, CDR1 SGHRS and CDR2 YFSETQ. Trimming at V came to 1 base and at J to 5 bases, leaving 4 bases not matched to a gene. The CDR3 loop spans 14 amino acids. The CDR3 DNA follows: TGCGCCAGCAGCTTGACTAGCGGGCGGAACGAGCAGTACTTC. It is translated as CASSLTSGRNEQYF.

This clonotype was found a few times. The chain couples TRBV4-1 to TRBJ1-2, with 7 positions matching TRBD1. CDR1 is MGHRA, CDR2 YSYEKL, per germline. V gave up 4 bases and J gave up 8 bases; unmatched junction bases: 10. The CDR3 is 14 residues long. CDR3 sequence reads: CASSPTTGSVGYTF. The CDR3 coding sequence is TGCGCCAGCAGCCCGACGACAGGGTCGGTCGGCTACACCTTC.

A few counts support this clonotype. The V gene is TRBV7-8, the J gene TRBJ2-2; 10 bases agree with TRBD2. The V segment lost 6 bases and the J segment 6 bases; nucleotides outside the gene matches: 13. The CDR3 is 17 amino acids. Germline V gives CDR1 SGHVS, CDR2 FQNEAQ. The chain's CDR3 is CASSDYGVAGGPGELFF. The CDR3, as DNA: TGTGCCAGCAGTGACTACGGAGTAGCGGGAGGACCCGGGGAGCTGTTTTTT.